This T cell receptor beta chain was obtained from a study of control samples from healthy donors and cancer patients. The table came from immunoSEQ multiplex PCR; TCRdb's copy has only in-frame clones and leaves some out. There are just over 80,000 clones in the sample; around 94% occur only once, and approximately 4.8% lies in the top ten. Trimming removed 5 bases from V and 4 bases from J, with 9 bases in between. The CDR3 consists of 13 residues. Germline-derived CDR1 and CDR2 are SGDLS and YYNGEE. Source material: blood. The chain employs TRBV9 and TRBJ2-2; D unresolved. This receptor was identified in a young woman in good health. This CDR3 is CASRPGPTGELFF. CDR3 nucleotides: TGTGCCAGCAGGCCAGGACCCACCGGGGAGCTGTTTTTT.